This T cell receptor beta chain was documented in a study of T cells in Graves' hyperthyroidism and ophthalmopathy. On the study more broadly: Upon initial diagnosis and before any treatment, peripheral blood was collected. General study results and limits: Appearing also in blood were most of the thyroid clonotypes expanded above 0.001.

Subjects aged 18 to 65 presented with newly diagnosed hyperthyroidism of less than 2 months' duration. Used for diagnoses were clinical symptoms, serum thyroxine and TRAb, thyroid ultrasound and orbital computed tomography. Researchers amplified the TCR beta CDR3 regions from RNA transcripts. Using the HTBI primer set, a first-round RT-PCR was run on the TCR CDR3. TCRdb re-derived calls from the multiplex PCR reads in MiXCR, one entry per CDR3 protein. The sample has hundreds of thousands of distinct CDR3 sequences; approximately 14% are singletons. Germline-derived CDR1 and CDR2 are DFQATT and SNEGSKA (reference sequence). J was trimmed by 3 bases and V by 0 bases; bases with no gene match: 6. This CDR3 is 15 amino acids long. This clonotype was counted ten times or more. Its target is not known.

The source of this sequence is a young woman with Graves' hyperthyroidism. The chain has TRBV20-1 and TRBJ2-7, with 9 bases lining up with TRBD2. The sequenced sample consisted of blood. The CDR3 protein is CSARDPASGNYEQYF. Here the CDR3 DNA reads TGCAGTGCTAGAGATCCAGCTAGCGGGAACTACGAGCAGTACTTC.